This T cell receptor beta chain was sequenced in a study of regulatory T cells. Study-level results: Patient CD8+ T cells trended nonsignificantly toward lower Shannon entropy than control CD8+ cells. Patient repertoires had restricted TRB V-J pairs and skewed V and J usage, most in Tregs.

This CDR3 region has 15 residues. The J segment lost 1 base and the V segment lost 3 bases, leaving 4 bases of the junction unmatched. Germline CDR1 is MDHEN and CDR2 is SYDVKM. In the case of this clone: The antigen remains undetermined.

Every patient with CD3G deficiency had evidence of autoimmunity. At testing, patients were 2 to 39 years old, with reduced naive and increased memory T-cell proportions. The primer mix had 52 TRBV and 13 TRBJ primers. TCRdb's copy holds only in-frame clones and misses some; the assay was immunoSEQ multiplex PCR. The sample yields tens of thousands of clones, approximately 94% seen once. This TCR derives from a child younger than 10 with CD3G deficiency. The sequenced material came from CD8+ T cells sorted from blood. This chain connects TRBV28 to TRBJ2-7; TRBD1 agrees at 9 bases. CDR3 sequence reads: CASSFGGTGSYEQYF. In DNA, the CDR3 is TGTGCCAGCAGTTTCGGGGGGACAGGGTCCTACGAGCAGTACTTC.